This TCR beta chain was retrieved from a study of early T cells in non-severe SARS-CoV-2 infection (dated by TCRdb to the early 2020s). Regarding the complete study: Because TCR sequencing was done on bulk RNA from unsorted whole blood, the alpha and beta chains could not be paired. General findings and caveats noted by the study authors: VDJdb matching was skewed toward anti-spike CD8 responses and likely underestimated virus-specific expansions, missing private and CD4 specificities.

Library method: 5' RACE. These reads were obtained on a NextSeq 500. Unique molecular identifiers were attached to individual cDNA molecules in the TCR library protocol so that sequencing error and PCR bias could be corrected. Both TCR alpha and beta chains were sequenced, and tight co-correlation was observed between alpha and beta sequence abundances in each sample. The published analysis was carried out like this. V gene, J gene and CDR3 annotation of TCR sequences was performed with Decombinator V4. Expanded TCRs were defined as changing significantly between any two time points under a Poisson model with p below 0.0001. TCR abundances were normalised to the total number of TCRs sequenced in each sample and reported as counts per million. MAIT TCRs were defined by TRAV1-2 paired with TRAJ12, TRAJ20 or TRAJ33, and iNKT TCRs by TRAV10 paired with TRAJ18. A search of VDJdb, accessed on 1 November 2021, was run for TCRs annotated to CMV, EBV and SARS-CoV-2, with TCRs annotated for multiple antigens excluded. The public reads were run again by TCRdb, first through fastp at Q25 and then through MiXCR, and only productive beta chains were kept. Rows with one shared CDR3 protein collapse into an entry with the most common genes and DNA. TCRdb's processing, not the study's, gives the V and J calls here. This sample gives 65,000 to 95,000 distinct CDR3 sequences in total; 10% to 15% of them show up just once. The ten most abundant clones make up around 16% of the sample.

For CDR1 and CDR2, the germline V gene (reference sequence) lists SGHNT and YYREEE. V sheds 3 bases and J sheds 6 bases, leaving 15 bases between their ends. The CDR3 starts with the cysteine, ends with the phenylalanine, and has 14 residues. Left in the record is the CDR3 DNA by itself, 42 bases read in frame from the first base. This clonotype was seen at least ten times. What antigen it recognizes has not been identified. Per-base quality was not reported, and no clone a single base away is much larger than it. Set within a cohort of healthcare workers in London, UK, this nested case-control study involved weekly PCR testing of nasopharyngeal swabs along with blood sampling. Healthcare workers were recruited between 23 and 31 March 2020, during the week of the UK lockdown, and were followed weekly for up to about 15 weeks.

The sequence was obtained from an adult who was a healthcare worker with PCR-confirmed SARS-CoV-2 infection or an uninfected control (not recorded which). The donor label of this sample is uncertain. Source: whole blood, taken at baseline. The rearranged chain carries TRBV5-4 and TRBJ1-1, and TRBD1 may be the D gene, going by 6 matching bases. The CDR3 is CASSSLGGRPEAFF. In nucleotides, the sequence is TGTGCCAGCAGCTCTCTGGGGGGGCGGCCTGAAGCTTTCTTT.